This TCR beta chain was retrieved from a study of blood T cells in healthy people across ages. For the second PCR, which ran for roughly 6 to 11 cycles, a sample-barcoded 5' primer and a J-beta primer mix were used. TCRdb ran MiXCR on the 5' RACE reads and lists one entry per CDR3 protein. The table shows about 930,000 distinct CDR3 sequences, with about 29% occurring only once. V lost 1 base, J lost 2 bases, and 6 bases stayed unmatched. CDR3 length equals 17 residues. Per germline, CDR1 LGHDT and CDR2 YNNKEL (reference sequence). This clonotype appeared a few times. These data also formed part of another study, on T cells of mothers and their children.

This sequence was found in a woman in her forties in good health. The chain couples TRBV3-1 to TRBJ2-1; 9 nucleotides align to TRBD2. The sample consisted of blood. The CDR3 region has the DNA TGTGCCAGCAGCCAAGTTGGTAGCGGGGGAACCTACAATGAGCAGTTCTTC. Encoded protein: CASSQVGSGGTYNEQFF.